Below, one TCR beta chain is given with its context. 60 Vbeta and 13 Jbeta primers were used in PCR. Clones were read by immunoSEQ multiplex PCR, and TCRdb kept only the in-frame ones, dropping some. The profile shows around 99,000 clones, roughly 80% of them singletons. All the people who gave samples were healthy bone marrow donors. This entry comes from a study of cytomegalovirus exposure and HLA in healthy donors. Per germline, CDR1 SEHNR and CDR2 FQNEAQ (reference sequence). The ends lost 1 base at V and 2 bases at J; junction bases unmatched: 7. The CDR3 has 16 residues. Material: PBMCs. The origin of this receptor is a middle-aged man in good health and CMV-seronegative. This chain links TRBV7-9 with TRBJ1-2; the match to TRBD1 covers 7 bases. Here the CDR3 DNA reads TGTGCCAGCAGCTTAGGACTCCGGACAGGCAACTATGGCTACACCTTC. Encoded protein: CASSLGLRTGNYGYTF. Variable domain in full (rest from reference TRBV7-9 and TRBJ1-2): DTGVSQNPRHKITKRGQNVTFRCDPISEHNRLYWYRQTLGQGPEFLTYFQNEAQLEKSRLLSDRFSAERPKGSFSTLEIQRTEQGDSAMYLCASSLGLRTGNYGYTFGSGTRLTVV.